Listed below are T cell receptor beta chains from one sample, sequenced in a study of control samples from healthy donors and cancer patients. TCRdb keeps only in-frame clones here, not all; method: immunoSEQ multiplex PCR. The sample records some 120,000 clones, around 90% being singletons. Sample: blood. The source of these receptors is a young man in good health. The CDR3 runs from the conserved cysteine through the conserved F or W. A D gene is named only where the DNA matches it firmly. Where a row states a size, it is once, few, many or the class of an expanded clone; other rows omit it.

d_call	j_call	v_call	clone_size	cdr3_nt	cdr3_aa
TRBD2	TRBJ2-1	TRBV7-3	NA	TGTGCCAGCAGCTACACCGGGACTAGCGGGAGGGAGCAGTTCTTC	CASSYTGTSGREQFF
TRBD2	TRBJ2-1	TRBV4-2	once	TGTGCCAGCAGCCCCGCAGGCGGCGGGGGGGCCGGGAATGAGCAGTTCTTC	CASSPAGGGGAGNEQFF
NA	TRBJ1-2	TRBV10-3	few	TGTGCCATCAGTGAGGTGTATGTGTCCTCAAACTATGGCTACACCTTC	CAISEVYVSSNYGYTF
TRBD2	TRBJ2-7	TRBV4-1	NA	TGCGCCAGCAGCCAAGATCTGAGACTAGCGGGGGTGGGGGAGCAGTACTTC	CASSQDLRLAGVGEQYF
TRBD1	TRBJ1-2	TRBV28	NA	TGTGCCAGCAGCTACGGGACAGCCTATGGCTACACCTTC	CASSYGTAYGYTF
NA	TRBJ2-1	TRBV7-2	NA	TGTGCCAGCAGCTTAAGCAGTGAGCAGTTCTTC	CASSLSSEQFF
NA	TRBJ2-3	TRBV6-5	once	TGTGCCAGCAGTTACGCGGGCAGCACAGATACGCAGTATTTT	CASSYAGSTDTQYF
NA	TRBJ2-7	TRBV6-1	once	TGTGCCAGCAGCACGGACAGCTACGAGCAGTACTTC	CASSTDSYEQYF
TRBD2	TRBJ2-1	TRBV10-2	NA	TGCGCCAGCAGTGAGACAGAGCCGGGACTAGCGGGAGGTGAGCAGTTCTTC	CASSETEPGLAGGEQFF
NA	TRBJ2-3	TRBV7-2	NA	TGTGCCAGCAGCTCATACCTGGATACGCAGTATTTT	CASSSYLDTQYF
TRBD2	TRBJ2-6	TRBV24-1	NA	TGTGCCACCAGTGGGGGGACTAGCGGGAGCACTGGGGCCAACGTCCTGACTTTC	CATSGGTSGSTGANVLTF
NA	TRBJ2-6	TRBV6-5	once	TGTGCCAGCAACCGGGGGGCATCCGGGGCCAACGTCCTGACTTTC	CASNRGASGANVLTF
NA	TRBJ2-1	TRBV11-3	NA	TGTGCCAGCAGCTTAGCCCAATACAATGAGCAGTTCTTC	CASSLAQYNEQFF
TRBD1	TRBJ2-4	TRBV6-6	NA	TGTGCCAGCAGTCGACAGGGCGACAAAAACATTCAGTACTTC	CASSRQGDKNIQYF
TRBD1	TRBJ1-3	TRBV30	NA	TGTGCCTGGAGTGTAAAAGGGGGCGGAAACACCATATATTTT	CAWSVKGGGNTIYF
TRBD2	TRBJ2-3	TRBV11-2	NA	TGTGCCAGCAGCTTAGATCCTTCGGGGGGACTCACAGATACGCAGTATTTT	CASSLDPSGGLTDTQYF
NA	TRBJ2-3	TRBV9	NA	TGTGCCAGCAGCTCAAGCACAGATACGCAGTATTTT	CASSSSTDTQYF
TRBD1	TRBJ1-4	TRBV5-4	NA	TGTGCCAGCAGCCAAGGACAGGGTGTCGAAAAACTGTTTTTT	CASSQGQGVEKLFF
NA	TRBJ2-1	TRBV29-1	NA	TGCAGCGTTGAAGCAACGGGGGCCTCCTACAATGAGCAGTTCTTC	CSVEATGASYNEQFF
TRBD1	TRBJ1-5	TRBV6-1	once	TGTGCCAGCAGTGACGGGACAGGGGCCTTAAATCAGCCCCAGCATTTT	CASSDGTGALNQPQHF
NA	TRBJ1-5	TRBV6-6	NA	TGTGCCAGCAGTTACCTACAGGCCCCCGGGCAGCCCCAGCATTTT	CASSYLQAPGQPQHF
TRBD2	TRBJ2-3	TRBV24-1	NA	TGTGCCACCAGTGATTTTGCAGCGGGAGTCACAGATACGCAGTATTTT	CATSDFAAGVTDTQYF
NA	TRBJ2-3	TRBV3-1/TRBV3-2	NA	TGTGCCAGCAGCCAGGGAACAGATACGCAGTATTTT	CASSQGTDTQYF
TRBD1	TRBJ2-1	TRBV28	NA	TGTGCCAGCAGTTTACCGATCGGACAGGGGAACAATGAGCAGTTCTTC	CASSLPIGQGNNEQFF
NA	TRBJ1-5	TRBV28	few	TGTGCCAGCAGTTTAAGGAGGACAGTTAATCAGCCCCAGCATTTT	CASSLRRTVNQPQHF
NA	TRBJ1-2	TRBV29-1	NA	TGCAGCGTTGGTCTGGGGGACGGGGGGGACCTCTATGGCTACACCTTC	CSVGLGDGGDLYGYTF
TRBD1	TRBJ2-3	TRBV12-5	once	TGTGCTAGTGGTCGAACCGGGACAGGGCTGATTAGCCGCGCGGATACGCAGTATTTT	CASGRTGTGLISRADTQYF
TRBD2	TRBJ2-2	TRBV19	once	TGTGCCAGTAGCGTAGCGGGGGGGGCAGGGGAGCTGTTTTTT	CASSVAGGAGELFF
NA	TRBJ1-4	TRBV9	NA	TGTGCCAGCAGCGCCAATCGGGGTGAGGAACTGTTTTTT	CASSANRGEELFF
NA	TRBJ2-4	TRBV25-1	NA	TGTGCCAGGTCCTTCGATCGACCCTTAGCCAAAAACATTCAGTACTTC	CARSFDRPLAKNIQYF
NA	TRBJ2-6	TRBV3-1/TRBV3-2	NA	TGTGCCAGCAGCCGGGGCTCTGGGGCCAACGTCCTGACTTTC	CASSRGSGANVLTF
TRBD1	TRBJ1-5	TRBV30	NA	TGTGCCTGGAGCGAACAGGGGAATCAGCCCCAGCATTTT	CAWSEQGNQPQHF
NA	TRBJ1-1	TRBV19	NA	TGTGCCAGTAAGGACAGATACACTGAAGCTTTCTTT	CASKDRYTEAFF
NA	TRBJ1-1	TRBV4-1	NA	TGCGCCAGCAGCCGAACCGTGAACACTGAAGCTTTCTTT	CASSRTVNTEAFF
NA	TRBJ2-4	TRBV12-3/TRBV12-4	NA	TGTGCCAGCAGTCCGAGGGCCAAAAACATTCAGTACTTC	CASSPRAKNIQYF
TRBD2	TRBJ2-1	TRBV11-2	NA	TGTGCCAGCAGCCCTCAGGGCTCACTAGCGCGGAGACACAATGAGCAGTTCTTC	CASSPQGSLARRHNEQFF
TRBD2	TRBJ2-7	TRBV7-9	NA	TGTGCCAGCAGGCAAGCGGGGAGCTCCTACGAGCAGTACTTC	CASRQAGSSYEQYF
TRBD1	TRBJ2-5	TRBV7-9	NA	TGTGCCAGCAGCTTAGTCGGACAGGCGGAGACCCAGTACTTC	CASSLVGQAETQYF
TRBD2	TRBJ2-7	TRBV7-6	NA	TGTGCCAGCAGCTTAGCTTCGTCTAGCGGGGATTACGAGCAGTACTTC	CASSLASSSGDYEQYF
NA	TRBJ1-3	TRBV28	NA	TGTGCCAGCAGCGCTCCTGGGTCTGGAAACACCATATATTTT	CASSAPGSGNTIYF
NA	TRBJ1-2	TRBV12-3/TRBV12-4	NA	TGTGCCAGCAGTTTCCCAGGGGACGATGGCTACACCTTC	CASSFPGDDGYTF
TRBD1	TRBJ2-7	TRBV3-1/TRBV3-2	once	TGTGCCGGCAGCCAACCACAGGGGAGCTCCTACGAGCAGTACTTC	CAGSQPQGSSYEQYF
TRBD1	TRBJ2-5	TRBV11-3	NA	TGTGCCAGCAGCTCAAGGACAGGCCAAGAGACCCAGTACTTC	CASSSRTGQETQYF
NA	TRBJ1-2	TRBV28	NA	TGTGCCAGCAGTTTTAATTTGGATGGCTACACCTTC	CASSFNLDGYTF
TRBD2	TRBJ2-2	TRBV29-1	NA	TGCAGCGTTTACGATCTAGCGGGGACCGGGGAGCTGTTTTTT	CSVYDLAGTGELFF
NA	TRBJ1-1	TRBV6-4	NA	TGTGCCAGCAGCGCGGCTGCGGGCACTGAAGCTTTCTTT	CASSAAAGTEAFF
NA	TRBJ1-5	TRBV9	once	TGTGCCAGCAGCGTAGAGGGGCAGCCCCAGCATTTT	CASSVEGQPQHF
TRBD1	TRBJ1-1	TRBV28	NA	TGTGCCAGCAGTTCTCTCGACAGGGGGCCGGAGAACACTGAAGCTTTCTTT	CASSSLDRGPENTEAFF
NA	TRBJ1-5	TRBV10-3	NA	TGTGCCATCAGTGAGGGGCAGGCCAATCAGCCCCAGCATTTT	CAISEGQANQPQHF
NA	TRBJ2-3	TRBV9	few	TGTGCCAGCAGCGTAGGGGGGGATCCAGATACGCAGTATTTT	CASSVGGDPDTQYF
TRBD1	TRBJ2-5	TRBV4-3	NA	TGCGCCAGCAGCCAGGCACCGGGACAGGGCGGGGAGACCCAGTACTTC	CASSQAPGQGGETQYF
TRBD2	TRBJ2-1	TRBV4-1	NA	TGCGCCAGCAGCCAAGTAGCGGGGGGGTCCCCCAATGAGCAGTTCTTC	CASSQVAGGSPNEQFF
NA	TRBJ2-1	TRBV6-5	NA	TGTGCCAGCAGTTACAGCCAGGGCACCGCCATTGAGCAGTTCTTC	CASSYSQGTAIEQFF
NA	TRBJ2-1	TRBV7-9	NA	TGTGCCAGCAGCTTAGGAGGGTCTAGACCCTACAATGAGCAGTTCTTC	CASSLGGSRPYNEQFF
NA	TRBJ2-1	TRBV29-1	NA	TGCAGCGTTGACTATGGGACCGAGACGTACAATGAGCAGTTCTTC	CSVDYGTETYNEQFF